The entry that follows covers one T cell receptor (beta chain) sequence. Germline CDR1 SGHRS, CDR2 YFSETQ. The CDR3 spans 14 residues. Trimming removed 0 bases at V and 6 bases at J, with 9 bases between. Ages ranged from 18 to 89 years, with residence in some 25 US areas. The sample comes from a study of blood T cell repertoires in COVID-19. Study background: Acute and convalescent COVID-19 specimens originated in the United States, Italy and Spain.

Profiled with immunoSEQ multiplex PCR; TCRdb holds only in-frame clones, not every one. This sample has approximately 250,000 clones; roughly 87% occur once, and the top ten carry 1%. This sequence was found in a woman between 25 and 40 years old who had recovered from COVID-19. The specimen sequenced was PBMCs or T cells enriched from blood (not recorded which). The chain recombines TRBV5-1 with TRBJ2-2; maybe TRBD1 (5 bases). This CDR3 is CASSLEGVPGELFF. For the CDR3, the DNA is TGCGCCAGCAGCTTGGAAGGGGTGCCCGGGGAGCTGTTTTTT.